This T cell receptor (beta chain) was recovered during a study of cytomegalovirus exposure and HLA in healthy donors (dated by TCRdb to about 2017). Regarding the research as a whole: In an earlier analysis of 450 to 750 of the donors, around 300 Gb of sequence data and 90 million to 130 million unique TCR beta sequences from about 180 million T cells were reported. The T cell repertoires of under 750 subjects were profiled by immunosequencing and related to cytomegalovirus serostatus. Five DR-DQ haplotypes were handled as single units for association and clustering, since linkage in the cohort was strong. An earlier analysis of roughly 580 of the donors used high-throughput TCR beta sequencing to judge whether each TCR beta V gene segment behaved as functional or pseudogenic. The aim of the study was to test whether cataloging public T cell receptors could identify signatures of past pathogen exposure. Of the approximately 400 genotyped donors, about 84% fell in the genetic ancestry cluster associated with self-reported Caucasian donors. Across roughly 420 genotyped donors of the cohort, an average of roughly 250,000 unique TCR beta nucleotide sequences per donor were sequenced, and roughly 20% of those sequences were non-productive. In a later analysis, previously published TCR beta repertoires from roughly 710 donors were re-analyzed and high-resolution HLA genotyping was added so that TCR occurrence patterns could be studied. Donor age, sex, ethnicity and CMV serostatus were compiled alongside the repertoire data. About 280 gigabases of sequencing data and 70 million to 95 million unique TCR sequences made up an early release that covered roughly 670 HLA-typed donors. All discovery cohort repertoires had been generated using a single sequencing platform. To predict cytomegalovirus infection status, the study brought together high-throughput TCR immunosequencing, statistical association of individual TCRs with disease status, and machine learning. The number of typed donors differed by locus: roughly 629-640 for A, B, C, DRB1 and DQB1; some 500 for DQA1; 606 for DPA1; and roughly 490 for DPB1. A separate validation cohort of roughly 130 different subjects was used in addition to the roughly 720-subject first cohort. Rather than using new phenotypic data, the later analysis identified candidate immune exposures from TCR beta sequences and from how often those sequences occurred across donors. A later genetic analysis took genome-wide SNP genotypes for about three fifths of the roughly 700 donors and used that subset as a discovery cohort. Class I and class II HLA loci were covered by the typing at four-digit resolution.

The CDR3 covers 15 residues, taking in both the cysteine and the phenylalanine. The read is trimmed to its CDR3 DNA, 45 bases read in frame from base 1. Sequences SGHDT (CDR1) and YYEEEE (CDR2) are obtained from the germline V gene. The junction carries 14 bases between V and J, which are trimmed by 5 bases and 5 bases respectively. The cohort was made up of 500 to 800 healthy bone marrow donors. Cohort members were all nominally healthy when sampled, although unrecorded immune exposures were likely present. The donor was CMV seropositive and was included in the group of 250 to 300 seropositive cohort members. Each donor provided a peripheral blood sample, and peripheral blood mononuclear cells were used for TCR beta sequencing. The Qiagen DNeasy Blood Extraction Kit was used to extract genomic DNA from the blood cell samples. The research as a whole found: Because HLA typing was missing for some donors at each locus, association tests included only the typed subset. A further reported finding was that TCR beta sequences accurately predicted the HLA-A and HLA-B alleles for most subjects in the first cohort. Most CMV-associated TCR beta chains appeared to be HLA-restricted in a later analysis, and the HLA associations seemed to be driven largely by CMV exposure. The earlier analysis of approximately 590 of the donors excluded some 15 rarely observed V segments, including chromosome 9 orphons, because counts were too low. In an earlier analysis of around 600 of the donors, most TCR beta V segments were observed in productive rearrangements about 90% or about 30% of the time, broadly matching IMGT annotations. The classifier was reported to diagnose cytomegalovirus status with high specificity and sensitivity in both the original cohort and the validation cohort. The sequencing pipeline was judged likely to have produced a cluster of highly shared sequence variants as a technical artifact. Immune exposure information for the cohort was limited to CMV serostatus. The study listed 164 TCR beta chains as associated with cytomegalovirus. In vitro tests confirmed that a few of the cytomegalovirus-associated TCR beta chains recognize cytomegalovirus antigens. In a later analysis, HLA-associated TCR beta chains showed more clonal expansion and lower generation probabilities than non-associated chains that were equally common. Correlated functional status among segregating V segments might be attributable to linkage disequilibrium, but an unknown experimental factor could not be ruled out. According to a later analysis, parvovirus B19, influenza, CMV and Epstein-Barr virus appeared linked to several top co-occurrence clusters. The presence/absence analyses assumed that sequencing depth was roughly uniform across donors, and that assumption may not be true. In a later analysis, the rate of TCR association differed among HLA loci, with DRB1 alleles having the most associated TCRs and HLA-C alleles having the fewest. The 87-base-pair reads could not distinguish some IMGT-functional V segments, including TRBV6-2 and TRBV6-3, so those segments were excluded. In a later genetic analysis, a missense DCLRE1C variant was associated with V-gene and J-gene trimming of TCR beta chains, and the association was replicated in an independent cohort. When HLA alleles, especially DR and DQ, strongly co-occurred, TCR associations were difficult to assign to individual alleles. The authors suggested that the approach could potentially be extended to other disease states and immunological phenotypes. In this cohort, only TCR beta chains were sequenced, and detectable features were limited by the absence of alpha or paired-chain data. A later analysis associated 16,951 TCR beta sequences with specific HLA alleles at a false discovery rate of 0.05. A later genetic analysis reported fewer N-insertions in productive TCRs among donors in an Asian-associated ancestry cluster than the 666-donor mean. Across donors, most TCR sequences were observed very rarely, whereas some public TCRs were present in many individuals.

Comments on this clone: What antigen it recognizes has not been identified. No qualities accompany the bases; no much larger clone lies one base away.

The library relied on the immunoSEQ multiplex PCR assay. For the multiplex PCR, a mixture combining 60 forward primers for TCR Vbeta segments and 13 reverse primers for TCR Jbeta segments was used. The CDR3 region of rearranged TCR beta genes was amplified from genomic DNA with a multiplex PCR assay. The Illumina HiSeq System was used to sequence the amplified TCR beta libraries as 87-base-pair reads. The study's processing was this. In a later analysis, roughly 80 million unique TCR beta chains were counted across the 500 to 850 repertoires, and about 10 million of these chains were shared by at least two donors. A nearest-neighbor algorithm error-corrected the raw reads and collapsed the reads into unique sequences, merging closely related sequences to remove PCR and sequencing errors. CDR3 sequences were aligned to IMGT reference sequences to assign V, D and J gene segments. For a sequence to be retained, at least a six-nucleotide match to both a V gene segment and a J gene segment was required. Rearrangements were called productive when the CDR3 lacked stop codons and stayed in frame with V and J; all others were non-productive. CDR3 was defined by IMGT convention, running from the second conserved V-encoded cysteine to the conserved J-encoded phenylalanine. Sequences without an unambiguous match to a single V gene segment were excluded from the earlier analysis of over 500 of the donors. An earlier analysis of 550 to 650 of the donors classified V segments as functional when productive rearrangements were above 56.7% and as segregating when the standard deviation between donors was above 5%. A statistical classification framework was built to diagnose cytomegalovirus status from the catalog of TCR beta chain sequences. A later analysis assigned V and J genes by comparing TCR nucleotide sequences with IMGT/GENE-DB human TR gene sequences. A later analysis assigned CDR3 sequences and most-parsimonious VDJ recombination scenarios with the TCRdist pipeline. In a later analysis, each TCR beta chain was defined by its CDR3 amino acid sequence together with its V-gene family, and reads lacking a unique V-gene family were excluded. As a way to deal with suspected cross-contamination and a sequencing artifact, a later analysis dropped hundreds of nucleotide sequences that were highly shared and had low generation probability. A later analysis calculated a clonal expansion index for each public chain from normalized within-repertoire ranks of inferred template counts. A later analysis computed generation probabilities with a VDJ recombination model fitted to out-of-frame rearrangements, and checked the results against IGoR. In a later analysis, hypergeometric tests were used to score TCR-TCR, TCR-HLA and TCR-CMV co-occurrence, with a repertoire-size bias correction applied to TCR pairs. A later analysis estimated false discovery rates by permuting HLA or CMV assignments 20 times. In a later analysis, co-occurring TCRs were grouped using DBSCAN, and TCRdist sequence similarity was added for clustering within HLA-allele-positive subsets. Repertoires with fewer than 30,000 or more than 120,000 public chains were left out of co-occurrence clustering, as were about five repertoires with anomalous nucleotide sharing. This immuneACCESS table, as held by TCRdb, lists in-frame sequences with V and J called but not all clones. Of the missing ones, under half trace to an unresolved V gene in checked studies; the others have no known cause. Clone size and the V and J calls come from that table; the DNA yielded D and trimming. The table for this sample lists approximately 170,000 clones; around 73% of them were counted only once. The biggest ten clones account for 4.5% to 5.5% of the sample.

The sample taken for sequencing was PBMCs. This clonotype was sampled from a woman aged 18-29 years in good health and CMV-seropositive. This chain is built from TRBV5-6 and TRBJ1-6; TRBD1 could be the D gene, as 5 bases match. CDR3 region: CASSPQGTDNSPLHF. The DNA sequence is given as TGTGCCAGCAGTCCTCAGGGAACGGATAATTCACCCCTCCACTTT.